What follows are 30 T cell receptor beta chains derived from one specimen sequenced in a study of OX40 agonist ivuxolimab in advanced cancers. Sequencing used immunoSEQ multiplex PCR; TCRdb keeps in-frame clones, though not all of them. The sample has about 82,000 clones; more than 70% are singletons. The material sequenced was CD4+ or CD8+ T cells sorted from blood, taken in a trial of the OX40 agonist ivuxolimab. The receptors here all came from an adult with an advanced solid tumor such as melanoma, head and neck, liver or kidney cancer.

This chain uses TRBV10-3 with TRBJ1-3; D unclear. The V end lost 4 bases, the J end lost 0 bases, and 7 bases lay between the germline ends. Germline V gives CDR1 ENHRY, CDR2 SYGVKD. The CDR3 totals 14 residues. The CDR3 reads CAISAGSSGNTIYF. The CDR3 nucleotides are TGTGCCATCAGTGCGGGGTCCTCTGGAAACACCATATATTTT.

The V call is TRBV28, the J call TRBJ1-2, with 8 bases fitting TRBD1. From germline, CDR1 is MDHEN and CDR2 SYDVKM. V dropped 1 base and J dropped 11; count of bases not matched to a gene: 9. This CDR3 spans 14 amino acids. CDR3 residues: CASSLFSGQALYTF. The CDR3 DNA follows: TGTGCCAGCAGTTTATTCTCGGGACAGGCATTATACACCTTC.

The chain uses TRBV6-5 and TRBJ1-2; D uncertain. In germline, CDR1 is MNHEY, CDR2 SVGAGI. The V and J ends lost 6 bases and 7 bases respectively, with 12 bases between them. There are 12 residues in the CDR3. CDR3 nucleotides: TGTGCCAGCAGCCAATCGGCCGGTGGCTACACCTTC. Translation gives CASSQSAGGYTF.

This chain links TRBV7-2 with TRBJ1-5; maybe TRBD1 (5 bases). Germline CDR1 and CDR2: SGHTA and FQGNSA. CDR3 length equals 15 residues. Trimming took 4 bases from V and 4 from J, leaving 14 bases between them. The CDR3 DNA follows: TGTGCCAGCAGCTACGAGGCCAACAGGAATCAGCCCCAGCATTTT. Protein: CASSYEANRNQPQHF.

The chain recombines TRBV9 with TRBJ2-7; D gene ambiguous. Germline V gene lookup returns CDR1 SGDLS and CDR2 YYNGEE. This CDR3 is 15 amino acids long. V dropped 3 bases and J dropped 2 bases, with 15 bases sitting between them. The CDR3 reads CASSAGPEPAYEQYF. CDR3 DNA sequence: TGTGCCAGCAGCGCCGGCCCGGAACCCGCCTACGAGCAGTACTTC.

The chain couples TRBV11-3 to TRBJ2-3, with D hard to call. Germline CDR1 SGHNT, CDR2 YENEEA. The CDR3 runs to 14 residues. Trimming removed 2 bases at V and 4 bases at J, with 10 bases between. CDR3 in DNA: TGTGCCAGCAGCTTAACCGGCCGACCAGATACGCAGTATTTT. Its translation: CASSLTGRPDTQYF.

This chain connects TRBV2 to TRBJ1-1, with TRBD1 matching 7 bases. The CDR3 is made up of 13 amino acids. Trimming cost V 4 bases and J 1 base; bases outside gene matches: 0. Germline lookup yields CDR1 SNHLY and CDR2 FYNNEI. In nucleotides, the CDR3 is TGTGCCAGCAGTGGACAGGGGAACACTGAAGCTTTCTTT. Translated, it gives CASSGQGNTEAFF.

In this sample, this clone turned up a few times. The V and J genes are TRBV5-4 and TRBJ1-2; no clear D gene. CDR3 length: 12 residues. Germline values: CDR1 SGHNT, CDR2 YYREEE (reference sequence). With 1 base removed from V and 10 bases from J, the gap between germline ends came to 11 bases. CDR3 nucleotides: TGTGCCAGCAGCTTGACTCAAGGGTTCTACACCTTC. It specifies CASSLTQGFYTF.

The V and J genes are TRBV4-1 and TRBJ1-2; D might be TRBD1 (6 bases). The germline gives CDR1 MGHRA, CDR2 YSYEKL. The CDR3 loop spans 14 amino acids. With 1 base removed from V and 4 bases from J, the gap between germline ends came to 10 bases. Here the CDR3 reads CASSQGQGSYGYTF. The CDR3 coding sequence is TGCGCCAGCAGCCAAGGTCAGGGGAGCTATGGCTACACCTTC.

The chain joins TRBV4-1 to TRBJ2-3, with 14 bases lining up with TRBD2. The ends lost 4 bases at V and 4 bases at J; junction bases unmatched: 10. CDR1 is MGHRA, CDR2 YSYEKL, per germline. The CDR3 has 18 amino acids. DNA for the CDR3: TGCGCCAGCAGCCCGGGACTAGCGGGGGCATCCGGGGCAGATACGCAGTATTTT. Amino acid sequence: CASSPGLAGASGADTQYF.

The genes are TRBV5-6 and TRBJ1-3; D may be TRBD1 (6 bases). The CDR3 has 15 amino acids. Per the germline V gene, CDR1 is SGHDT and CDR2 is YYEEEE. The V and J ends lost 4 bases and 4 bases respectively, with 15 bases between them. Here the CDR3 DNA reads TGTGCCAGCAGCCGAGATCGGGGGACAGGAAACACCATATATTTT. Protein product: CASSRDRGTGNTIYF.

The chain uses TRBV19 and TRBJ1-4; D is unclear. CDR1 LNHDA and CDR2 SQIVND come from the germline V gene (reference sequence). Trimming took 5 bases from V and 8 from J, leaving 15 bases between them. The CDR3 has 14 amino acids. The CDR3 sequence is CASSRRGVKEKLFF. CDR3 DNA sequence: TGTGCCAGTAGTCGTCGGGGTGTGAAAGAAAAACTGTTTTTT.

V is TRBV5-1 and J is TRBJ2-7; D gene unclear. The CDR3 runs to 17 residues. V lost 4 bases and J lost 0, with 20 bases in between. Germline assignment: CDR1 SGHRS and CDR2 YFSETQ. The CDR3 DNA reads as TGCGCCAGCAGCCCAAGAAGGCCAGAAGAAAGCTCCTACGAGCAGTACTTC. Protein: CASSPRRPEESSYEQYF.

The chain employs TRBV4-1 and TRBJ1-1; 7 bases match TRBD1. Germline values: CDR1 MGHRA, CDR2 YSYEKL. CDR3 size: 14 residues. The V segment lost 8 bases and the J segment 5 bases; nucleotides outside the gene matches: 11. CDR3 in DNA: TGCGCCAGCCATATAGGGGGCGGGGGGACTGAAGCTTTCTTT. Protein sequence: CASHIGGGGTEAFF.

The chain links TRBV29-1 to TRBJ1-2, with 9 bases fitting TRBD1. This CDR3 spans 13 amino acids. CDR1 is SQVTM, CDR2 ANQGSEA, per germline. The ends lost 7 bases at V and 4 bases at J; junction bases unmatched: 7. For the CDR3, the DNA is TGCAGCGCTGGGACAGGGATTTCCTATGGCTACACCTTC. Protein: CSAGTGISYGYTF.

The chain joins TRBV28 to TRBJ1-4; D perhaps matches TRBD1 (5 bases). The CDR3 consists of 17 residues. CDR1 is MDHEN, CDR2 SYDVKM, per germline. The V gene lost 5 bases and the J gene lost 1 base, with 17 bases spanning the gap. DNA of the CDR3: TGTGCCAGCAGTGAAATTGGGGCGGGGGAAACTAATGAAAAACTGTTTTTT. It specifies CASSEIGAGETNEKLFF.

The rearrangement links TRBV29-1 to TRBJ2-7; the D gene is possibly TRBD2 (7 bases). The CDR3 is made up of 14 amino acids. The V and J ends lost 3 bases and 2 bases respectively, with 14 bases between them. Germline V gene sequence: CDR1 SQVTM, CDR2 ANQGSEA. The CDR3 region has the DNA TGCAGCGTTGAGGGGGGGACACAGACCTACGAGCAGTACTTC. This codes for CSVEGGTQTYEQYF.

This clone was recorded only once. This rearrangement joins TRBV5-1 to TRBJ1-4; 7 nucleotides line up with TRBD1. The CDR3 sequence is 13 residues long. Unmatched junction bases numbered 4, after V lost 4 bases and J lost 7 bases. The V gene's germline CDR1 is SGHRS and CDR2 YFSETQ. The CDR3 nucleotides read TGCGCCAGCAGCCTAGACAGGGCTGAAAAACTGTTTTTT. Translated, it gives CASSLDRAEKLFF.

Here the CDR3 reads CASSPMSAPTEAFF. The CDR3 nucleotides are TGTGCCAGCTCACCAATGTCAGCACCTACTGAAGCTTTCTTT. This chain links TRBV18 with TRBJ1-1, with D unclear. V lost 2 bases, J lost 5 bases, and 12 bases lay in between. The CDR3 contains 14 residues. CDR1 is KGHSH, CDR2 LQKENI, per germline.

This clone is a singleton in its sample. The chain is built from TRBV5-1 and TRBJ2-3; 13 bases fit TRBD2. The germline gives CDR1 SGHRS, CDR2 YFSETQ. The CDR3 totals 16 residues. The trim removed 3 bases at V and 1 base at J, leaving 2 bases unmatched. CDR3 bases: TGCGCCAGCAGCTCAGGACTAGCGGGAGGCACAGATACGCAGTATTTT. Translated: CASSSGLAGGTDTQYF.

This chain joins TRBV2 and TRBJ2-5; D uncertain. The J call could be wrong; TRBJ2-7 is a better fit for the DNA end. The V gene's germline CDR1 is SNHLY and CDR2 FYNNEI. The CDR3 runs 14 residues. The CDR3 loop reads CASSARPEPYEQYF. As DNA, the CDR3 is TGTGCCAGCAGTGCCCGACCCGAACCCTACGAGCAGTACTTC.

This clone has only a few counts. The rearrangement links TRBV7-2 to TRBJ2-5; D tentatively fits TRBD1 or TRBD2 (5 bases each). Trimming pared 5 bases from V and 4 bases from J, leaving 23 bases between. Per the germline V gene, CDR1 is SGHTA and CDR2 is FQGNSA. The CDR3 is made up of 17 amino acids. The CDR3 DNA sequence: TGTGCCAGCAGCCCTCTTGGTATCTCCCGGGACGGAGAGACCCAGTACTTC. It translates to CASSPLGISRDGETQYF. The variable domain in full, completed from reference TRBV7-2 and TRBJ2-5, reads GAGVSQSPSNKVTEKGKDVELRCDPISGHTALYWYRQSLGQGLEFLIYFQGNSAPDKSGLPSDRFSAERTGGSVSTLTIQRTQQEDSAVYLCASSPLGISRDGETQYFGPGTRLLVL.

In this sample, this clone turned up once. The chain combines TRBV28 with TRBJ1-4; D gene ambiguous. This CDR3 comprises 15 residues. Germline CDR1 is MDHEN and CDR2 is SYDVKM. V gave up 6 bases and J gave up 4 bases, with 15 bases separating them. Written as DNA, the CDR3 is TGTGCCAGCAGCCCCCCCCCAGCCCTTAATGAAAAACTGTTTTTT. It encodes CASSPPPALNEKLFF.

The chain carries TRBV18 and TRBJ1-1, with D maybe TRBD1 (5 bases). The CDR3 extends over 16 amino acids. V gave up 3 bases and J gave up 0 bases, with 14 bases separating them. Germline V gene lookup returns CDR1 KGHSH and CDR2 LQKENI. The CDR3 here is CASSPLGAVMNTEAFF. CDR3 nucleotide sequence: TGTGCCAGCTCACCTCTCGGGGCGGTCATGAACACTGAAGCTTTCTTT.

J is TRBJ1-1 and V is TRBV28; 8 nucleotides agree with TRBD1. With V trimmed by 10 bases and J by 10 bases, 17 bases remained unmatched. CDR3 size: 14 residues. The germline V gene has CDR1 MDHEN and CDR2 SYDVKM. The CDR3 nucleotides read TGTGCCATCCTACCTGAGAAATGGACAGGGTTAGCTTTCTTT. Translation gives CAILPEKWTGLAFF.

This clone was seen a single time. V gene TRBV5-1 combines with J gene TRBJ1-4; tentative D call: TRBD1 (6 bases). Trimming stripped 0 bases from V and 4 bases from J, with 13 bases between. Germline V gene sequence: CDR1 SGHRS, CDR2 YFSETQ. The CDR3 sequence is 16 residues long. CDR3 sequence reads: CASSLVRGAFNEKLFF. The CDR3 bases are TGCGCCAGCAGCTTGGTCAGGGGTGCCTTTAATGAAAAACTGTTTTTT.

This sequence joins TRBV28 and TRBJ1-4, with D maybe TRBD1 (5 bases). Per the germline V gene, CDR1 is MDHEN and CDR2 is SYDVKM. The CDR3 extends over 14 amino acids. The V end lost 4 bases, the J end lost 3 bases, and 9 bases lay between the germline ends. The CDR3 sequence is CASSWDFPNEKLFF. The CDR3 DNA sequence: TGTGCCAGCAGTTGGGACTTTCCTAATGAAAAACTGTTTTTT.

V is TRBV7-2 and J is TRBJ2-7; 8 bases map to TRBD1. Germline V gene lookup returns CDR1 SGHTA and CDR2 FQGNSA. Losses at the gene ends were 3 bases for V and 6 bases for J; bases not matched to a gene: 10. This CDR3 is 15 amino acids long. The CDR3 loop reads CASSLSTGVPSEQYF. The CDR3 coding sequence is TGTGCCAGCAGCTTGTCGACAGGGGTCCCTTCCGAGCAGTACTTC.

The V gene is TRBV7-9, the J gene TRBJ1-6; D remains unclear. Germline V gene sequence: CDR1 SEHNR, CDR2 FQNEAQ (reference sequence). The V end was cut by 3 bases, the J end by 7 bases, with 7 bases between. The CDR3 is made up of 13 amino acids. CDR3 residues: CASSFLENSPLHF. CDR3 sequence (DNA): TGTGCCAGCAGCTTTTTGGAAAATTCACCCCTCCACTTT.

J is TRBJ1-4 and V is TRBV6-6, with D uncertain. V was trimmed by 0 bases and J by 4 bases, leaving 6 bases between them. CDR3 length equals 14 residues. Germline CDR1 and CDR2: MNHNY and SVGAGI (reference sequence). The CDR3 protein is CASSYSQLNEKLFF. In DNA form, the CDR3 reads TGTGCCAGCAGTTACTCCCAGCTTAATGAAAAACTGTTTTTT.